This T cell receptor (beta chain) was profiled in a study of early T cells in non-severe SARS-CoV-2 infection. Study as a whole: Unsorted whole-blood RNA was sequenced in bulk, leaving chains unpaired.

TCRdb passed the 5' RACE reads through MiXCR, listing each CDR3 protein once. The sample includes about 61,000 distinct CDR3 sequences, 12% of them seen just once. Losses at the gene ends were 4 bases for V and 7 bases for J; bases not matched to a gene: 6. The CDR3 length is 13 residues. The germline CDR1 and CDR2 sequences are SGHDN and FVKESK. This TCR was sampled from an adult who was a healthcare worker with PCR-confirmed SARS-CoV-2 infection or an uninfected control (not recorded which). The donor label of this sample is uncertain. V gene TRBV14 combines with J gene TRBJ2-5; 7 nucleotides agree with TRBD2. The source was whole blood, collected at baseline. The CDR3 reads CASSPELASTQYF. CDR3 DNA sequence: TGTGCCAGCAGCCCCGAACTAGCGTCGACCCAGTACTTC.